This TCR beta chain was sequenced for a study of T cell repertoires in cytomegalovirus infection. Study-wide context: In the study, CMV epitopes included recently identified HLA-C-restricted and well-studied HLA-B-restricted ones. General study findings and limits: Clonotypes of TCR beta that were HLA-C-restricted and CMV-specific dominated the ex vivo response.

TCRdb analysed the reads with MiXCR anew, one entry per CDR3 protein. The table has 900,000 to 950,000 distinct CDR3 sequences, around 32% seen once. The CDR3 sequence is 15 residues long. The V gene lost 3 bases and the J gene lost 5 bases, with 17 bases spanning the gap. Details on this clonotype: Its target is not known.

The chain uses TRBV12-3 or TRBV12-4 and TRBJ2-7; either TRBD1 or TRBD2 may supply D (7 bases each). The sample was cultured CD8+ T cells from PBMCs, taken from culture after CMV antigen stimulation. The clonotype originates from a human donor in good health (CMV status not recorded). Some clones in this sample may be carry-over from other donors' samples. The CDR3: CASSLALGGGHEQYF. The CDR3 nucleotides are TGTGCCAGCAGTTTGGCCTTGGGAGGGGGCCACGAGCAGTACTTC.